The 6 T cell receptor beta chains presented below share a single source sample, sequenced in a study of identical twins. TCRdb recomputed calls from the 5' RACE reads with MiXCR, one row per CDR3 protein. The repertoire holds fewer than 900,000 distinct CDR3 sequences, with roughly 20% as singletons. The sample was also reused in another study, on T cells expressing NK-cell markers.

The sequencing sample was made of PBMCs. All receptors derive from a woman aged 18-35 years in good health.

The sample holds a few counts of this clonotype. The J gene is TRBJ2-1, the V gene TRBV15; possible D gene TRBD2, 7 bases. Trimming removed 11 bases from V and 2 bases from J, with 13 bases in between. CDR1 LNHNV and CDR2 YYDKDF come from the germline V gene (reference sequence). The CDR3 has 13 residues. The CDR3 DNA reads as TGTGCCTCGAGGGGGAGGGCCTACAATGAGCAGTTCTTC. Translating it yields CASRGRAYNEQFF.

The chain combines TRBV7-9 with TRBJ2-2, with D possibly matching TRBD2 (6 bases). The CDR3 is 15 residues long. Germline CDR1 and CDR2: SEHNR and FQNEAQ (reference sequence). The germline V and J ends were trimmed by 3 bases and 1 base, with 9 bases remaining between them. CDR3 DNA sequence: TGTGCCAGCAGCTTGGCGGGACGGAACACCGGGGAGCTGTTTTTT. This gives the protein CASSLAGRNTGELFF. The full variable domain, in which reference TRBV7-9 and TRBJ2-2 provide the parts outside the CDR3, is DTGVSQNPRHKITKRGQNVTFRCDPISEHNRLYWYRQTLGQGPEFLTYFQNEAQLEKSRLLSDRFSAERPKGSFSTLEIQRTEQGDSAMYLCASSLAGRNTGELFFGEGSRLTVL.

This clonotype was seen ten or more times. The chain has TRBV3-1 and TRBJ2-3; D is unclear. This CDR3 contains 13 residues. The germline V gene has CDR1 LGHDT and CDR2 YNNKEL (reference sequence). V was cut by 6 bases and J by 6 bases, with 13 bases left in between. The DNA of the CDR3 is TGTGCCAGCAGTCCCGGGTTGGCGGATACGCAGTATTTT. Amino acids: CASSPGLADTQYF.

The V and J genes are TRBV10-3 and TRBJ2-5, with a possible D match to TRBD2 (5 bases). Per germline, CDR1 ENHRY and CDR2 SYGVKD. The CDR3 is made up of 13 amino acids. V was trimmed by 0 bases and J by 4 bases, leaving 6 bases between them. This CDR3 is CAISESAGETQYF. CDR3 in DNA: TGTGCCATCAGTGAGTCGGCGGGAGAGACCCAGTACTTC.

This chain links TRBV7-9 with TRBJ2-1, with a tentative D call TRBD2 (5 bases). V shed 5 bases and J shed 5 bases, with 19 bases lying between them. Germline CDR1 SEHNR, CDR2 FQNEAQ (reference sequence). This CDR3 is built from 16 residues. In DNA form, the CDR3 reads TGTGCCAGCAGCCCTACGAGGGTTGGAGCGGACAATGAGCAGTTCTTC. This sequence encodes CASSPTRVGADNEQFF.

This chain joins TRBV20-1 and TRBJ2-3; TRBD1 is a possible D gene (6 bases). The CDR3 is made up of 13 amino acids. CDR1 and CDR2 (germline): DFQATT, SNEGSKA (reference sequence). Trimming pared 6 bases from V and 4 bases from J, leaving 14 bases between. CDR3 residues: CSALWSGADTQYF. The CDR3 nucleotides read TGCAGTGCGTTGTGGTCAGGGGCAGATACGCAGTATTTT.